This TCR beta chain stems from a study of shared clonotypes between healthy human individuals. The study, taken as a whole, reports: Despite large depth, rarefaction showed incomplete sorted-subset sequencing.

Concerning this clone itself: The antigen is undetermined.

The CDR3 contains 17 residues. CDR1 is SNHLY and CDR2 is FYNNEI in the germline V gene. Germline trimming cut 5 bases from V and 3 bases from J; bases unmatched to any gene: 9. CD45RO negativity and positive selection for CCR7 defined naive CD8 cells, a population that excluded terminally differentiated effector memory CD45RA+ cells. The protocol was immunoSEQ multiplex PCR, while the TCRdb copy is restricted to in-frame clones and leaves out a portion. The data contain some 2,000,000 clones, roughly 95% of them singletons. Sequencing was performed on naive CD8+ T cells sorted from blood. The rearrangement links TRBV2 to TRBJ2-1, with TRBD2 identical over 11 bases. The receptor comes from a man in his late teens or twenties in good health. The CDR3 DNA reads TGTGCCAGCAGTACCTCCGGGACTAGCGGAGACTACAATGAGCAGTTCTTC. It specifies CASSTSGTSGDYNEQFF.